The 15 T cell receptor beta chains listed next were all sequenced from one sample in a study of T cell responses to AZD1222 COVID-19 vaccine. Method: immunoSEQ multiplex PCR; TCRdb's copy keeps in-frame clones and lacks some. In the table there are 120,000 to 150,000 clones, 70% to 90% of which are singletons. The source material was peripheral blood, sampled on day 0 of AZD1222 vaccination. Every receptor here comes from an adult in good health.

The gene calls are TRBV11-3 and TRBJ2-2; maybe TRBD2 (6 bases). V shed 3 bases and J shed 6 bases, with 17 bases lying between them. The V gene's germline CDR1 is SGHNT and CDR2 YENEEA. This CDR3 spans 16 amino acids. CDR3 in amino acids: CASSFGGLTSSGELFF. The CDR3 DNA sequence: TGTGCCAGCAGCTTTGGGGGACTCACATCCTCCGGGGAGCTGTTTTTT.

This chain joins TRBV20-1 and TRBJ2-2, with D perhaps being TRBD1 or TRBD2 (5 bases each). The CDR3 is 15 residues long. Between the trimmed V and J ends, which lost 3 bases and 0 bases, there was a span of 11 bases. Germline V gene sequence: CDR1 DFQATT, CDR2 SNEGSKA (reference sequence). This CDR3 reads CSASLGAPNTGELFF. The DNA for the CDR3 is TGCAGTGCTAGTCTCGGGGCCCCGAACACCGGGGAGCTGTTTTTT.

This chain connects TRBV5-4 to TRBJ1-4; possible D gene TRBD1, 6 bases. The germline V gene has CDR1 SGHNT and CDR2 YYREEE (reference sequence). The CDR3 is 18 residues long. V shed 7 bases and J shed 0 bases, with 22 bases lying between them. CDR3 sequence reads: CASGTLGLAGATNEKLFF. The CDR3 coding sequence is TGTGCCAGCGGGACACTCGGACTAGCGGGCGCAACTAATGAAAAACTGTTTTTT.

This chain connects TRBV28 to TRBJ1-2, with 9 bases that match TRBD1. There are 16 residues in the CDR3. From germline, CDR1 is MDHEN and CDR2 SYDVKM. V lost 3 bases to trimming and J lost 6 bases; unmatched junction nucleotides: 11. The CDR3 DNA reads TGTGCCAGCAGTTTCTCTCCCGGGACAGGGAGGCATGGCTACACCTTC. Translation: CASSFSPGTGRHGYTF.

The chain recombines TRBV3-1 (or the pseudogene TRBV3-2) with TRBJ2-1; a possible D gene is TRBD2 (6 bases). The V end lost 0 bases, the J end lost 4 bases, and 10 bases lay between the germline ends. The CDR3 sequence is 15 residues long. CDR1 LGHDT and CDR2 YNNKEL come from the germline V gene (reference sequence). The CDR3 reads CASSQDTSRYNEQFF. CDR3 sequence (DNA): TGTGCCAGCAGCCAAGATACTAGCAGATACAATGAGCAGTTCTTC.

The chain couples TRBV23-1 to TRBJ1-2; possible D gene TRBD1, 5 bases. TRBV23-1 is an ORF; its function is uncertain. This CDR3 has 15 amino acids. Trimming pared 0 bases from V and 7 bases from J, leaving 15 bases between. CDR3 coding DNA: TGCGCCAGCAGTCAATCCGGCAGGGAGGTCCCTGGCTACACCTTC. Its protein product is CASSQSGREVPGYTF.

The chain is built from TRBV12-3 or TRBV12-4 and TRBJ2-7; 7 bases map to TRBD1. The ends lost 2 bases at V and 4 bases at J; junction bases unmatched: 2. This CDR3 comprises 13 residues. In nucleotides, the CDR3 is TGTGCCAGCAGTTTACAACAGGGGTACGAGCAGTACTTC. Protein product: CASSLQQGYEQYF.

The chain carries TRBV5-1 and TRBJ2-7; 7 nucleotides line up with TRBD1. This CDR3 is built from 15 residues. Per the germline V gene, CDR1 is SGHRS and CDR2 is YFSETQ. V trimming: 4 bases; J trimming: 1 base; junction bases outside the gene matches: 8. CDR3 nucleotides: TGCGCCAGCAGCACGGGGACAGTATGGTCCTACGAGCAGTACTTC. It yields the protein CASSTGTVWSYEQYF.

This sequence joins TRBV23-1 and TRBJ2-1, with a tentative D call TRBD1 (6 bases). TRBV23-1 is labeled an ORF, and its function is uncertain. The CDR3 length is 16 residues. V lost 0 bases to trimming and J lost 8 bases, with 17 bases between them. The CDR3 protein is CASSQSGDRGGDEQFF. The DNA for the CDR3 is TGCGCCAGCAGTCAATCGGGTGACAGAGGGGGTGATGAGCAGTTCTTC.

The J gene is TRBJ1-4, the V gene TRBV5-1; D unclear. The length of the CDR3 is 16 residues. Germline V lookup: CDR1 SGHRS, CDR2 YFSETQ. V shed 5 bases and J shed 0 bases, with 14 bases lying between them. CDR3 residues: CASSWREITTNEKLFF. The CDR3, as DNA: TGCGCCAGCAGTTGGAGGGAAATAACAACTAATGAAAAACTGTTTTTT. Full variable domain (outside the CDR3, taken from reference TRBV5-1 and TRBJ1-4): KAGVTQTPRYLIKTRGQQVTLSCSPISGHRSVSWYQQTPGQGLQFLFEYFSETQRNKGNFPGRFSGRQFSNSRSEMNVSTLELGDSALYLCASSWREITTNEKLFFGSGTQLSVL.

As for this clone: A junction end diverges from the germline sequence, so it may reflect a read error. The chain couples TRBV6-2 or TRBV6-3 to TRBJ2-1; D gene ambiguous. Per the germline V gene, CDR1 is MNHEY and CDR2 is SVGEGT. The CDR3 consists of 12 residues. This chain's CDR3 is CASSNSKNEQFF. The CDR3, as DNA: TGTGCCAGCAGTAACTCGAAAAATGAGCAGTTCTTC.

The V call is TRBV28, the J call TRBJ2-7; no reliable D call. The CDR3 has 15 amino acids. Trimming shortened V by 6 bases and J by 3 bases, and 18 bases separated the two germline ends. In germline, CDR1 is MDHEN, CDR2 SYDVKM. CDR3 sequence reads: CASSPPGPLGYEQYF. As DNA, the CDR3 is TGTGCCAGCAGCCCTCCTGGGCCCCTGGGCTACGAGCAGTACTTC.

The chain combines TRBV28 with TRBJ1-4, with unresolved D. CDR1 MDHEN and CDR2 SYDVKM come from the germline V gene. V was shortened by 4 bases and J by 0 bases, with 9 bases between the two germline ends. There are 15 residues in the CDR3. As DNA, the CDR3 is TGTGCCAGCAGTTCCCCCAGTGCAACTAATGAAAAACTGTTTTTT. Translation gives CASSSPSATNEKLFF.

The chain has TRBV6-5 and TRBJ2-7, with D tentatively TRBD1 (5 bases). V was shortened by 3 bases and J by 1 base, with 10 bases between the two germline ends. The CDR3 is 14 amino acids. CDR1 and CDR2 (germline): MNHEY, SVGAGI. CDR3 amino acids: CASSYLQGSYEQYF. The CDR3 DNA sequence: TGTGCCAGCAGTTATCTGCAGGGTTCCTACGAGCAGTACTTC.

The chain carries TRBV10-3 and TRBJ1-4, with D maybe TRBD1 (5 bases). The CDR3 runs 13 residues. Deletions cut 7 bases from V and 2 bases from J, with 8 bases between. Germline V gene sequence: CDR1 ENHRY, CDR2 SYGVKD. As DNA, the CDR3 is TGTGCCATCAAGGGGAACACTAATGAAAAACTGTTTTTT. As protein: CAIKGNTNEKLFF.